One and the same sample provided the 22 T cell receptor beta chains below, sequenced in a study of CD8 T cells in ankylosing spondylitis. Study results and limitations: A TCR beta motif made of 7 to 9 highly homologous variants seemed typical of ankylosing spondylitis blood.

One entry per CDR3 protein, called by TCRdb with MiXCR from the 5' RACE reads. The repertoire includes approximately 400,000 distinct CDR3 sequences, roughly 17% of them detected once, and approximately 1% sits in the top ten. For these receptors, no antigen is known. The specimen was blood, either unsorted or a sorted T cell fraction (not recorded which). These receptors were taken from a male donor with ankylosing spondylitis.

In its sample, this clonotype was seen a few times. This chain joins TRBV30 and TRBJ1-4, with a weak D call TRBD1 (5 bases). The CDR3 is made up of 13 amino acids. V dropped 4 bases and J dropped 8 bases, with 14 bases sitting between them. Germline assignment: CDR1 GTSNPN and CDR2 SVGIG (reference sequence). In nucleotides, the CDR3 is TGTGCCTGGAACCCAGGGATGGGAGAAAAACTGTTTTTT. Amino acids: CAWNPGMGEKLFF.

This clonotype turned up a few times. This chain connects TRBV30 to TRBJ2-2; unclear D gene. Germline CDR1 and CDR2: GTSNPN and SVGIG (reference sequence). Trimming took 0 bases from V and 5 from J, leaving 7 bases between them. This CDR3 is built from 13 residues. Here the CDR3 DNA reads TGTGCCTGGAGTGTAATCCTAACCGGGGAGCTGTTTTTT. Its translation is CAWSVILTGELFF. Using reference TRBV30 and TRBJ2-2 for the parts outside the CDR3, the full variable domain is SQTIHQWPATLVQPVGSPLSLECTVEGTSNPNLYWYRQAAGRGLQLLFYSVGIGQISSEVPQNLSASRPQDRQFILSSKKLLLSDSGFYLCAWSVILTGELFFGEGSRLTVL.

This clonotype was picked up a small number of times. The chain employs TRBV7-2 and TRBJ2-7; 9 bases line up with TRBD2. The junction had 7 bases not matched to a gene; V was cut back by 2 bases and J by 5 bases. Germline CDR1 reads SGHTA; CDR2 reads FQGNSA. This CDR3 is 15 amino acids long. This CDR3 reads CASSLTGTSFDEQYF. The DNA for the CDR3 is TGTGCCAGCAGCTTAACCGGGACTAGCTTTGACGAGCAGTACTTC. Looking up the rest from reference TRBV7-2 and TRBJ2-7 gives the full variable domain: GAGVSQSPSNKVTEKGKDVELRCDPISGHTALYWYRQSLGQGLEFLIYFQGNSAPDKSGLPSDRFSAERTGGSVSTLTIQRTQQEDSAVYLCASSLTGTSFDEQYFGPGTRLTVT.

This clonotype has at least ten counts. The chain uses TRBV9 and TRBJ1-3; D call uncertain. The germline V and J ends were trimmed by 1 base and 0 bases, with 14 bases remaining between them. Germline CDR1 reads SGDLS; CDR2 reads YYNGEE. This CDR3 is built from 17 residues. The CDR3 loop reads CASSVNLPADSGNTIYF. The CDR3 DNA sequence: TGTGCCAGCAGCGTAAATCTGCCCGCAGACTCTGGAAACACCATATATTTT.

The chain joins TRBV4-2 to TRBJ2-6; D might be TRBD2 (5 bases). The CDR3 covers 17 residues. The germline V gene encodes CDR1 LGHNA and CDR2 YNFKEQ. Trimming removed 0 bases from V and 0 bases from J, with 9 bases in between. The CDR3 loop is CASSQDGSVSGANVLTF. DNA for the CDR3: TGTGCCAGCAGCCAAGATGGGAGCGTCTCTGGGGCCAACGTCCTGACTTTC.

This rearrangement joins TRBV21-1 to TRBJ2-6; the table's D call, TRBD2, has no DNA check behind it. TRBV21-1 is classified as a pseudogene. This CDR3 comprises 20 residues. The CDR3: CASGRLAGGPHGDGANVLTF. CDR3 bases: TGTGCCAGCGGACGACTAGCGGGAGGCCCACATGGGGATGGGGCCAACGTCCTGACTTTC.

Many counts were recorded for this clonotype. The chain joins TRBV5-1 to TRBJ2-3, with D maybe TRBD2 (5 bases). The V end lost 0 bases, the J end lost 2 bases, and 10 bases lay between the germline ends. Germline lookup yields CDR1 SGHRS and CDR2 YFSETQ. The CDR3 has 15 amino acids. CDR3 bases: TGCGCCAGCAGCTTGGGCAGCGGACCCACAGATACGCAGTATTTT. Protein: CASSLGSGPTDTQYF.

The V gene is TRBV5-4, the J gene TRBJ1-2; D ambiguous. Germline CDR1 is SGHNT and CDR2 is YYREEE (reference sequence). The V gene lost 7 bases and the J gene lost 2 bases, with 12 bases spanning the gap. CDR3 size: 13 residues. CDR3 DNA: TGTGCCAGCCGCGGGCCCAAGAACTATGGCTACACCTTC. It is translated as CASRGPKNYGYTF. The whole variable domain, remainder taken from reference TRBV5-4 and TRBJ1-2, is ETGVTQSPTHLIKTRGQQVTLRCSSQSGHNTVSWYQQALGQGPQFIFQYYREEENGRGNFPPRFSGLQFPNYSSELNVNALELDDSALYLCASRGPKNYGYTFGSGTRLTVV.

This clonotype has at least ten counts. Written as DNA, the CDR3 is TGTGCCAGCAGCTCCAGGACAGGCTATGGCTACACCTTC. It encodes CASSSRTGYGYTF. This chain joins TRBV7-8 and TRBJ1-2, with 7 bases matching TRBD1. Trimming took 4 bases from V and 4 from J; bases not matched to a gene: 3. The CDR3 consists of 13 residues. Germline V CDR1 and CDR2: SGHVS, FQNEAQ. Supplemented by reference TRBV7-8 and TRBJ1-2, the full variable domain reads GAGVSQSPRYKVAKRGQDVALRCDPISGHVSLFWYQQALGQGPEFLTYFQNEAQLDKSGLPSDRFFAERPEGSVSTLKIQRTQQEDSAVYLCASSSRTGYGYTFGSGTRLTVV.

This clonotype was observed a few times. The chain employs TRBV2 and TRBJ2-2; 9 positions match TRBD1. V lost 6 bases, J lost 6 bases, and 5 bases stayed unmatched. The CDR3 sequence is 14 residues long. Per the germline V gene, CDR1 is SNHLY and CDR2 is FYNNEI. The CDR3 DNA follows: TGTGCCAGCAGGGACAGGGGTTCCCCCGGGGAGCTGTTTTTT. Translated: CASRDRGSPGELFF.

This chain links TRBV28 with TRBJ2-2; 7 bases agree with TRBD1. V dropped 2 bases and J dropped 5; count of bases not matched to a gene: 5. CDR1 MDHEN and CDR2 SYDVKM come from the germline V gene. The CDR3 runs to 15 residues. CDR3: CASSLQDRLTGELFF. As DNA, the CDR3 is TGTGCCAGCAGTTTACAGGACAGGTTGACCGGGGAGCTGTTTTTT.

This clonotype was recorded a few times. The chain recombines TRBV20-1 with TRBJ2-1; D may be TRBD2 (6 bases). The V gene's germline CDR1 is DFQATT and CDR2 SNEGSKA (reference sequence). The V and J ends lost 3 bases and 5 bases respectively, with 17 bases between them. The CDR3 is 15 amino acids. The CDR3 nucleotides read TGCAGTGCTAGCCCGCCCGGGACTCCTAACAATGAGCAGTTCTTC. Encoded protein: CSASPPGTPNNEQFF.

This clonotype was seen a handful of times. CDR3 in DNA: TGTGCCAGCAGTTTCGGGGGAGGGCGGGGAACCGGGGAGCTGTTTTTT. Its translation is CASSFGGGRGTGELFF. The chain joins TRBV12-3 or TRBV12-4 to TRBJ2-2, with 7 bases aligning to TRBD2. V trimming: 3 bases; J trimming: 5 bases; junction bases outside the gene matches: 9. CDR3 length: 16 residues.

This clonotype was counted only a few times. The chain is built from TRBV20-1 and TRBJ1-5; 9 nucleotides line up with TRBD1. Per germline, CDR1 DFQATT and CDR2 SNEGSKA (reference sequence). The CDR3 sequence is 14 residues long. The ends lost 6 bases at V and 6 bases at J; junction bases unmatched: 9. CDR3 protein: CSAVQGAGSQPQHF. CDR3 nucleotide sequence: TGCAGTGCCGTACAGGGGGCAGGCAGTCAGCCCCAGCATTTT.

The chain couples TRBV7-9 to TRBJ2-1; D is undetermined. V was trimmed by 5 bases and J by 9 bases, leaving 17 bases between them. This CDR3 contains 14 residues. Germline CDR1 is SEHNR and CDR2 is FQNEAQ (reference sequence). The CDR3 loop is CASSPKTTGGEQFF. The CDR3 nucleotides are TGTGCCAGCAGCCCCAAAACAACGGGCGGTGAGCAGTTCTTC.

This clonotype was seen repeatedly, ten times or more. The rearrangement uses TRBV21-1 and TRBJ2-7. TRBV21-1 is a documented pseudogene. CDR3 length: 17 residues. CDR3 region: CASSKLRWVRSGYEQYF. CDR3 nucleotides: TGTGCCAGCAGCAAATTACGCTGGGTGAGGAGTGGTTACGAGCAGTACTTC.

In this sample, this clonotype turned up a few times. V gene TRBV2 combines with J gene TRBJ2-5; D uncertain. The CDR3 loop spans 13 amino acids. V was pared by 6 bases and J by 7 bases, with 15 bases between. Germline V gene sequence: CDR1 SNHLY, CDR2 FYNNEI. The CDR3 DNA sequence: TGTGCCAGCAGCGGTACCTGGGCCGGGACCCAGTACTTC. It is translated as CASSGTWAGTQYF.

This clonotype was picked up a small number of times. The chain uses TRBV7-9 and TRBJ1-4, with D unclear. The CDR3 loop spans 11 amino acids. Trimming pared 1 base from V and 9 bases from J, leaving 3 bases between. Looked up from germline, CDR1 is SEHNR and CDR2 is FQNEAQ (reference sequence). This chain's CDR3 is CASSLEQKLFF. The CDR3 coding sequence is TGTGCCAGCAGCTTAGAGCAAAAACTGTTTTTT. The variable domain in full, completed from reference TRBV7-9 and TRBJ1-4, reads DTGVSQNPRHKITKRGQNVTFRCDPISEHNRLYWYRQTLGQGPEFLTYFQNEAQLEKSRLLSDRFSAERPKGSFSTLEIQRTEQGDSAMYLCASSLEQKLFFGSGTQLSVL.

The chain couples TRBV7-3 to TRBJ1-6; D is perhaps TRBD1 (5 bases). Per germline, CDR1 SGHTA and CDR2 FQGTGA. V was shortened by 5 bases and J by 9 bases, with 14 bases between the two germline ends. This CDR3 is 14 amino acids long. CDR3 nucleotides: TGTGCCAGCAGCATCCAGGGAAAGGGTTCACCCCTCCACTTT. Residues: CASSIQGKGSPLHF.

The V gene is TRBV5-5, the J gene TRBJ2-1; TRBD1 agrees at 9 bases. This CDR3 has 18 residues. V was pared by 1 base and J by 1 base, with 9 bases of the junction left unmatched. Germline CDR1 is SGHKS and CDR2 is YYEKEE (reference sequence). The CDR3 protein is CASSLMVTGGKSYNEQFF. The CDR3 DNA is TGTGCCAGCAGCTTGATGGTGACAGGGGGGAAATCCTACAATGAGCAGTTCTTC.

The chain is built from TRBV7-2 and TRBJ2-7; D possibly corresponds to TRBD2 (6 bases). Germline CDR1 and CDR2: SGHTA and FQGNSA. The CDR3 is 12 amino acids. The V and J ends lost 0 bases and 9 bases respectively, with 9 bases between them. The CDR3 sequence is CASSLAGGSQYF. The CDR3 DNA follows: TGTGCCAGCAGCTTAGCGGGGGGATCGCAGTACTTC.

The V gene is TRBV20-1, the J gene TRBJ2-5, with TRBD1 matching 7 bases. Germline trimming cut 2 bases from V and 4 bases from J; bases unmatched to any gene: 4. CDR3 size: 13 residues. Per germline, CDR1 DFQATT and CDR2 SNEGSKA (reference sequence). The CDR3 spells CSARKGAGETQYF. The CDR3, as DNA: TGCAGTGCTAGAAAGGGGGCGGGAGAGACCCAGTACTTC.